Ten or more counts support the clone carrying this T cell receptor beta chain. The antigen is unknown. With 7 bases clipped from V and 4 bases from J, the junction kept 13 bases outside the gene matches. CDR1 is ENHRY, CDR2 SYGVKD, per germline. This CDR3 spans 17 amino acids. This record belongs to a study of CD8 T cells in ankylosing spondylitis. Overall study findings and caveats: Within ankylosing spondylitis blood, a TCR beta motif made up of under 10 highly homologous variants appeared to be characteristic. In the blood and synovial fluid of reactive arthritis, some motif variants had been previously reported.

Making the TCR beta libraries involved quantitative 5'-RACE with molecular barcodes. TCRdb re-derived calls from the 5' RACE reads in MiXCR, one entry per CDR3 protein. The sample lists 350,000 to 450,000 distinct CDR3 sequences; approximately 22% were seen once. The TCR was taken from a male donor with ankylosing spondylitis or in good health (not recorded which). The J gene is TRBJ2-2, the V gene TRBV10-3; 9 bases map to TRBD1. Input material: blood, either unsorted or a sorted T cell fraction (not recorded which). The CDR3 loop is CAIKLGQGVVGTGELFF. For the CDR3, the DNA is TGTGCCATCAAGCTGGGACAGGGAGTGGTAGGCACCGGGGAGCTGTTTTTT.